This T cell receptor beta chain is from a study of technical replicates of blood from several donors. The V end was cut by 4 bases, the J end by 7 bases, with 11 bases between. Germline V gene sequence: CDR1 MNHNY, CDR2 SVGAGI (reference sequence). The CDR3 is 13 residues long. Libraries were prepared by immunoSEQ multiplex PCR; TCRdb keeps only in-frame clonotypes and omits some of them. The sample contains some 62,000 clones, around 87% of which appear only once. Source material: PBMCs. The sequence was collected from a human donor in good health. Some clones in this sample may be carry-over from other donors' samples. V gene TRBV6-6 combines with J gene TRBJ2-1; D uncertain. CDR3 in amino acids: CASSSPGRNEQFF. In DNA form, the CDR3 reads TGTGCCAGCAGTTCTCCGGGTAGGAATGAGCAGTTCTTC.